This T cell receptor beta chain emerged from a study of T cells in localized non-small cell lung cancer. General observations from the study: Sequence data derive from only one tumor region, so heterogeneity remains possible.

Data came from immunoSEQ multiplex PCR; TCRdb stores just in-frame clones and leaves some out. This table holds about 3,000 clones, approximately 19% found once. V lost 5 bases and J 0 bases, leaving 26 bases between the germline ends. Germline loops: CDR1 SGHNT, CDR2 YENEEA. This CDR3 comprises 20 residues. Remarks on this clone: What it binds is unknown.

The J gene is TRBJ2-4, the V gene TRBV11-3; D possibly matches TRBD1 or TRBD2 (5 bases each). Specimen: lung tumor tissue, collected before any cancer treatment. This clonotype originated in a man between 40 and 70 years old with stage I squamous cell lung carcinoma. CDR3 sequence: CASSQVGLGDGSQAKNIQYF. For the CDR3, the DNA is TGTGCCAGCAGCCAAGTAGGGCTGGGGGATGGGTCTCAAGCCAAAAACATTCAGTACTTC. The full variable domain, with the rest looked up from reference TRBV11-3 and TRBJ2-4, is EAGVVQSPRYKIIEKKQPVAFWCNPISGHNTLYWYLQNLGQGPELLIRYENEEAVDDSQLPKDRFSAERLKGVDSTLKIQPAELGDSAVYLCASSQVGLGDGSQAKNIQYFGAGTRLSVL.